This T cell receptor (gamma chain) is from a study of γδ T cells in repeated Plasmodium falciparum infection. Study details: Sampling occurred at baseline, pre-infection for selected infections, and 21 days post-infection. General study points: Vgamma9/Vdelta2+ T cells showed a stable polyclonal repertoire with shared TCRgamma sequences. Repeated controlled infections reportedly drove waves of new clonotype selection in Vdelta2-negative, mostly Vdelta1+, gammadelta repertoires.

Gammadelta T cells were flow-sorted from PBMC into Vgamma9/Vdelta2+ and Vdelta2-negative populations for bulk analysis. This clone was counted a few times. The antigen is unknown. This DNA's translation differs at residue 14 from TCRdb's protein, which comes from a much larger clone; a read error is likely, and the protein shown is translated from the DNA. TCRdb re-processed the multiplex PCR reads via CATT. Of roughly 27,000 gamma-chain clones in the sample, about 3% were seen once. The CDR3 consists of 17 residues. In germline, CDR1 is GITISATS, CDR2 ISYDGTV (reference sequence). The clonotype comes from a pool of human donors (malaria-infected and uninfected, not separated). This chain connects TRGV9 to TRGJP2. The J gene, missing from TCRdb, was assigned here through DNA to germline matching. Sequenced input: gamma-delta T cells from blood. The CDR3 sequence: CALWAKKTERRDWVKTF. The CDR3 coding sequence is TGTGCCTTGTGGGCAAAAAAAACGGAGAGGAGGGATTGGGTCAAGACGTTT.